These T cell receptor beta chains were read from a single sample in a study of blood T cell repertoires in COVID-19. TCRdb keeps only in-frame clones here, not all; method: immunoSEQ multiplex PCR. This table holds approximately 92,000 clones, around four fifths found once. The sample was peripheral blood. The origin of the receptors is a man aged 45-65 years with acute or convalescent COVID-19. Both conserved end residues are part of each CDR3. The D gene is left open where the match is weak.

NA	TRBV10-2	TRBJ2-7	TGCGCCAGCAGTGAGGGGGGCGGGGGCCAGCACGAGCAGTACTTC	CASSEGGGGQHEQYF
TRBD1	TRBV7-2	TRBJ1-1	TGTGCCAGCAGACAGGGACAGACGAACACTGAAGCTTTCTTT	CASRQGQTNTEAFF
TRBD1	TRBV7-2	TRBJ2-2	TGTGCCAGTTACCGGGACAGGGATACCGGGGAGCTGTTTTTT	CASYRDRDTGELFF
NA	TRBV10-1	TRBJ1-1	TGCGCCAGCCGGGCCGAAGGGGGAATGAACACTGAAGCTTTCTTT	CASRAEGGMNTEAFF
TRBD2	TRBV7-3	TRBJ2-1	TGTGCCAGCAGCTTTAAGCCCCATCCACTTAGACTAGCGGGATCTAACTACAATGAGCAGTTCTTC	CASSFKPHPLRLAGSNYNEQFF
TRBD1	TRBV30	TRBJ2-1	TGTGCCTGGAGTGTACAGGGGAATGAGCAGTTCTTC	CAWSVQGNEQFF
TRBD2	TRBV19	TRBJ2-7	TGTGCCAGTACACGGGGGGGGGCCATGCCCTACGAGCAGTACTTC	CASTRGGAMPYEQYF
NA	TRBV6-5	TRBJ1-6	TGTGCCAGCAGTTTCGGGGAAATAAGTTCACCCCTCCACTTT	CASSFGEISSPLHF
TRBD1	TRBV18	TRBJ1-2	TGTGCCAGCTCACCAGGGGCAGGGGGCAACTATGGCTACACCTTC	CASSPGAGGNYGYTF
TRBD1	TRBV24-1	TRBJ2-2	TGTGCCACCAGTGATTCCGACAGGGGTCCAAGGGAGCTGTTTTTT	CATSDSDRGPRELFF
TRBD2	TRBV19	TRBJ2-7	TGTGCCAGTAGTACGGGACTAGCAATGACCGTGCAGTACTTC	CASSTGLAMTVQYF
TRBD1	TRBV15	TRBJ1-5	TGTGCCACCAACCCGACAGGGGGAGGCAATCAGCCCCAGCATTTT	CATNPTGGGNQPQHF
TRBD1	TRBV29-1	TRBJ2-1	TGCAGCGTCTCGGGACAGATGTACAATGAGCAGTTCTTC	CSVSGQMYNEQFF
TRBD1	TRBV19	TRBJ2-7	TGTGCCAGTAGCCAAGGGACAGACTCCTACGAGCAGTACTTC	CASSQGTDSYEQYF
NA	TRBV11-2	TRBJ1-2	TGTGCCAGCACCCTAAGCCAGGGGTCCTATGGCTACACCTTC	CASTLSQGSYGYTF
TRBD1	TRBV11-3	TRBJ2-2	TGTGCCAGCAGCCCAACAGGGGCCGGGGAGCTGTTTTTT	CASSPTGAGELFF
TRBD2	TRBV2	TRBJ2-2	TGTGCCAGCAGAAAAACTAGCGGGGGTGACACCGGGGAGCTGTTTTTT	CASRKTSGGDTGELFF